The rows below give T cell receptor beta chains drawn from one sample of a study of control samples from healthy donors and cancer patients. Using immunoSEQ multiplex PCR, the repertoire was profiled, and TCRdb retains in-frame clones only, with some absent. This table holds around 55,000 clones, approximately 94% found once. Sequenced sample: blood. These receptors were collected from a young woman in good health. Both conserved end residues are part of each CDR3. Fields, in order: D gene, clone size, J gene, V gene, CDR3 DNA, CDR3 protein. D genes are given only for firm matches. The size entry is marked missing in some rows and otherwise reads once, few, many or a size class.

>-|-|TRBJ2-6|TRBV7-9
TGTGCCAGCAGCTTAGTACAGTCAAGCTCTGGGGCCAACGTCCTGACTTTC
CASSLVQSSSGANVLTF
>-|-|TRBJ1-2|TRBV27
TGTGCCAGCAGTTTCTCAGGAGGCTACACCTTC
CASSFSGGYTF
>-|-|TRBJ1-2|TRBV30
TGTGCCTGGAGTTTAGGGGGCTATGGCTACACCTTC
CAWSLGGYGYTF
>TRBD1|-|TRBJ2-1|TRBV27
TGTGCCAGCAGTTTATGGGACAGCTCCTACAATGAGCAGTTCTTC
CASSLWDSSYNEQFF
>-|-|TRBJ2-7|TRBV5-5
TGTGCCAGCAGCGGGACCGGGACGGCCTACGAGCAGTACTTC
CASSGTGTAYEQYF
>-|once|TRBJ2-7|TRBV6-1
TGTGCCAGCAGTGAAGGGGCAGGGGGGCACTACGAGCAGTACTTC
CASSEGAGGHYEQYF
>TRBD1|-|TRBJ2-3|TRBV27
TGTGCCAGCAGGGGACAGGGTCATCGTCCCACAGATACGCAGTATTTT
CASRGQGHRPTDTQYF
>-|-|TRBJ2-1|TRBV7-3
TGTGCCAGCAGCCCAGCAGTCAGCTCCAACAATGAGCAGTTCTTC
CASSPAVSSNNEQFF
>TRBD1|-|TRBJ1-1|TRBV18
TGTGCCAGCTCACTTCGGGACAGGGGGGTTCCAGAAGCTTTCTTT
CASSLRDRGVPEAFF
>-|-|TRBJ1-4|TRBV2
TGTGCCAGCAATCTCCGGAGAGACTATGAAAAACTGTTTTTT
CASNLRRDYEKLFF
>-|-|TRBJ2-3|TRBV3-1/TRBV3-2
TGTGCCAGCAGCTCTATTGGGGGGTTAGGGGATACGCAGTATTTT
CASSSIGGLGDTQYF
>-|-|TRBJ2-3|TRBV6-2/TRBV6-3
TGTGCCAGCAGTTATCAGGACACAGATACGCAGTATTTT
CASSYQDTDTQYF
>-|-|TRBJ2-3|TRBV24-1
TGTGCCACCAGTGCCAGGCTCACAGATACGCAGTATTTT
CATSARLTDTQYF
>TRBD2|-|TRBJ2-1|TRBV6-5
TGTGCCAGCAGTTACTGGACTAGTGGGGACAATGAGCAGTTCTTC
CASSYWTSGDNEQFF
>-|-|TRBJ2-5|TRBV20-1
TGCAGTGCGGGGGGCCAGACCCAGTACTTC
CSAGGQTQYF
>TRBD1|-|TRBJ2-1|TRBV3-1/TRBV3-2
TGTGCCAGCAGCCGGACAGGGCCCTACAATGAGCAGTTCTTC
CASSRTGPYNEQFF
>-|-|TRBJ1-2|TRBV5-1
TGCGCCAGCAGCTTGGTTGATGGTGGCTACACCTTC
CASSLVDGGYTF
>TRBD1|-|TRBJ1-2|TRBV10-1
TGCGCCAGCAGTGTCCCGGGACAGGGAACCAACTATGGCTACACCTTC
CASSVPGQGTNYGYTF
>-|-|TRBJ1-4|TRBV6-5
TGTGCCAGCAGTTACTCGCTTGGGAACGGCTTCGCAAAACTGTTTTTT
CASSYSLGNGFAKLFF
>TRBD1|-|TRBJ2-3|TRBV5-4
TGTGCCAGCAGCTTACAGGGGGCTGGAGATACGCAGTATTTT
CASSLQGAGDTQYF
>-|-|TRBJ2-3|TRBV27
TGTGCCAGCAGTGGGGCAGGGGACTCCTACTCTTACACAGATACGCAGTATTTT
CASSGAGDSYSYTDTQYF
>-|-|TRBJ2-2|TRBV19
TGTGCCAGTAGTACATACCGGGCTACCACCGGGGAGCTGTTTTTT
CASSTYRATTGELFF
>-|-|TRBJ1-5|TRBV6-5
TGTGCCAGCACCGATAAGTTCGGAATCAATCAGCCCCAGCATTTT
CASTDKFGINQPQHF
>TRBD1|once|TRBJ1-5|TRBV2
TGTGCCAGCAGACAGAGACAGGGGGGGTTTCAGCCCCAGCATTTT
CASRQRQGGFQPQHF
>TRBD1|-|TRBJ1-2|TRBV2
TGTGCCAGCAGTCAGAGACAGGGACCAGACTATGGCTACACCTTC
CASSQRQGPDYGYTF
>-|-|TRBJ1-1|TRBV4-1
TGCGCCAGCAGCCCTGGCGCAAGGAGTGAAGCTTTCTTT
CASSPGARSEAFF
>-|once|TRBJ2-7|TRBV27
TGTGCCAGCAGTTTGGTCTATGGGAACGAGCAGTACTTC
CASSLVYGNEQYF
>TRBD2|-|TRBJ2-3|TRBV3-1/TRBV3-2
TGTGCCAGCAGCCAACCCGGGCTACCGACTAGCGGGGGGACAGATACGCAGTATTTT
CASSQPGLPTSGGTDTQYF
>-|-|TRBJ2-3|TRBV28
TGTGCCAGCAGTGGCAGGGGTGGCACAGATACGCAGTATTTT
CASSGRGGTDTQYF
>-|-|TRBJ2-7|TRBV7-9
TGTGCCAGCAGCGAGGGGGCTAGCGGCAGCTCCTACGAGCAGTACTTC
CASSEGASGSSYEQYF
>-|once|TRBJ1-1|TRBV10-3
TGTGCCATCACAGGCGTCCCTGACACTGAAGCTTTCTTT
CAITGVPDTEAFF
>TRBD1|-|TRBJ1-2|TRBV3-1/TRBV3-2
TGTGCCAGCAGCCAAGATAGACAGGGGGGAGGCTACACCTTC
CASSQDRQGGGYTF
>-|-|TRBJ1-3|TRBV11-1
TGTGCCAGCAGCTCGAGACAGACCGAAAACACCATATATTTT
CASSSRQTENTIYF
>-|-|TRBJ1-1|TRBV5-5
TGTGCCAGCAGCCCGTATTCATGGGACACTGAAGCTTTCTTT
CASSPYSWDTEAFF
>-|-|TRBJ1-2|TRBV6-1
TGTGCCAGCAGTGAACTGGGGCAGGGGAACTATGGCTACACCTTC
CASSELGQGNYGYTF
>-|-|TRBJ1-2|TRBV7-8
TGTGCCAGCAGCCGATCAATTAACTATGGCTACACCTTC
CASSRSINYGYTF
>TRBD1|-|TRBJ2-7|TRBV10-1
TGCGCCAGCAGTGAGATCGTGGGGACAGGGGTTGTCGAGCAGTACTTC
CASSEIVGTGVVEQYF
>-|once|TRBJ2-7|TRBV13
TGTGCCAGCAGCTTAGGAGGAGTTTCCCTTTCCTTC
CASSLGGVSLSF
>-|-|TRBJ1-3|TRBV7-2
TGTGCCAGCAGCTTACATACAGGATCTTCTGGAAACACCATATATTTT
CASSLHTGSSGNTIYF
>TRBD1|-|TRBJ2-2|TRBV5-8
TGTGCCAGCAGCCAGCGTCGAGAAAGGGGGCCCCGGGAGCTGTTTTTT
CASSQRRERGPRELFF